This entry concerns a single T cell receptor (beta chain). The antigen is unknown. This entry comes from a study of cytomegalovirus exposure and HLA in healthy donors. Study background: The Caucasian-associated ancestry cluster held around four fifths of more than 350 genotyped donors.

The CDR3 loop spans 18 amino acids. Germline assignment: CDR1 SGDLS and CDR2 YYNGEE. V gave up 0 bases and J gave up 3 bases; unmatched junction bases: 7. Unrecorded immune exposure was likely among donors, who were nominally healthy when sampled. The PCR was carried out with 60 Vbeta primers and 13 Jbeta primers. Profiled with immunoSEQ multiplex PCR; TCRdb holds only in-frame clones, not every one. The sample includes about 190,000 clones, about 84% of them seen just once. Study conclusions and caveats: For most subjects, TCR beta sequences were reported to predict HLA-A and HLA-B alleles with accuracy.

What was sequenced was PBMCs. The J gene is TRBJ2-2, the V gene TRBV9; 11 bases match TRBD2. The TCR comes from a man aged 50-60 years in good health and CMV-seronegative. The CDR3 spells CASSVDHLAGGYTGELFF. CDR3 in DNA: TGTGCCAGCAGCGTAGACCATCTAGCGGGGGGATACACCGGGGAGCTGTTTTTT.